These 2 T cell receptor beta chains came from one sample sequenced in a study of PD-L1 blockade in urothelial cancer. This table comes from immunoSEQ multiplex PCR, and its TCRdb copy is limited to in-frame clones, with some not included. Among about 91,000 clones listed, less than 85% were seen once. The time point was: peripheral blood 6 weeks after treatment start. Sequenced here: PBMCs, sampled around atezolizumab (anti-PD-L1) treatment. The receptors were gathered from an older man with urothelial cancer.

This clone was seen only a few times. This chain connects TRBV28 to TRBJ2-2; TRBD2 matches at 8 bases. V trimming: 4 bases; J trimming: 7 bases; junction bases outside the gene matches: 5. The length of the CDR3 is 14 residues. CDR1 is MDHEN, CDR2 SYDVKM, per germline. CDR3 DNA: TGTGCCAGCAGTTCGGGACGGGGGGGCGGGGAGCTGTTTTTT. Translation: CASSSGRGGGELFF.

As for this clone: The same CDR3 also results from other DNA sequences found in this sample. The J gene is TRBJ1-4, the V gene TRBV5-1; D is unclear. Trimming took 2 bases from V and 0 from J, leaving 5 bases between them. The length of the CDR3 is 14 residues. CDR1 and CDR2 (germline): SGHRS, YFSETQ. For the CDR3, the DNA is TGCGCCAGCAGCTTAGGAGCAACTAATGAAAAACTGTTTTTT. It encodes CASSLGATNEKLFF.